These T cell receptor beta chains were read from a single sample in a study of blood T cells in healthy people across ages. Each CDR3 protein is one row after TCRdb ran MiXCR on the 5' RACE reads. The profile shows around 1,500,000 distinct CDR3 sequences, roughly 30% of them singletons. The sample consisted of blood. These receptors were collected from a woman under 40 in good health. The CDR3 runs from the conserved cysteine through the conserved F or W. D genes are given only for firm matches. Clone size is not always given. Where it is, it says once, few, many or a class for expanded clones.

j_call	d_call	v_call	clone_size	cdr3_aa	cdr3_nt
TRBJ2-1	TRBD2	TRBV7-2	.	CASSKASGNYNEQFF	TGTGCCAGCAGCAAAGCTAGCGGGAACTACAATGAGCAGTTCTTC
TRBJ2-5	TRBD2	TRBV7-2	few	CASSLGRRGGSLETQYF	TGTGCCAGCAGCTTAGGCCGTAGGGGCGGGAGTCTGGAGACCCAGTACTTC
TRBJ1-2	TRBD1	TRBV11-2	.	CASSLATGGISNYGYTF	TGTGCCAGCAGCTTAGCTACAGGGGGCATCTCTAACTATGGCTACACCTTC
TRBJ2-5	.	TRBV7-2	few	CASSQQGARLQETQYF	TGTGCCAGCAGCCAACAGGGTGCGCGTCTTCAAGAGACCCAGTACTTC
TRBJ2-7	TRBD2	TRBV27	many	CASSLSGPGGYEQYF	TGTGCCAGCAGTTTATCGGGCCCGGGGGGGTACGAGCAGTACTTC
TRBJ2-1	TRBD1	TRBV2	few	CASSETGGQYNEQFF	TGTGCCAGCAGTGAGACAGGGGGGCAGTACAATGAGCAGTTCTTC
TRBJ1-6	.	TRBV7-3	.	CASSRMGAPLHF	TGTGCCAGCAGCCGGATGGGGGCACCCCTCCACTTT
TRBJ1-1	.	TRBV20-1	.	CSASGGNEAFF	TGCAGTGCTAGCGGGGGGAATGAAGCTTTCTTT
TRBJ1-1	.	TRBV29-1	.	CSDGGRWGDTEAFF	TGCAGCGATGGTGGGCGTTGGGGGGACACTGAAGCTTTCTTT
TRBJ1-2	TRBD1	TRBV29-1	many	CSVADRDSGYTF	TGCAGCGTTGCGGACAGGGACTCTGGCTACACCTTC
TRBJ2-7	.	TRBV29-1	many	CSVLRTGSSYEQYF	TGCAGCGTTCTACGTACAGGGAGCTCCTACGAGCAGTACTTC
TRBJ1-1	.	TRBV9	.	CASSVAGSTTEAFF	TGTGCCAGCAGCGTAGCAGGCAGCACCACTGAAGCTTTCTTT